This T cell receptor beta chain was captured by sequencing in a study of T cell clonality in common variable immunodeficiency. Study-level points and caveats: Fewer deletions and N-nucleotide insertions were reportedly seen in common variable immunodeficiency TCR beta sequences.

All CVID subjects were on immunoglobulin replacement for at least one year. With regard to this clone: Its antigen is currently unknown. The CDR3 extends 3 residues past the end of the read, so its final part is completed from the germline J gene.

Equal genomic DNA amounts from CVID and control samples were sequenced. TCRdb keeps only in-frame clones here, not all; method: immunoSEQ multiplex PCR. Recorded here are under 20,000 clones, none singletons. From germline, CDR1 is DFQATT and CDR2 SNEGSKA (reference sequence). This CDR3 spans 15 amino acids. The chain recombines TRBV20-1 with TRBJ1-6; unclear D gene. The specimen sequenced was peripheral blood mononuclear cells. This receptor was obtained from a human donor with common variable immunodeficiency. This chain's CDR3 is CSARAPRILFSALHF. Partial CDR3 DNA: TGCAGTGCTAGAGCACCCCGAATCTTGTTCTCGGCC.